This T cell receptor beta chain was sequenced for a study of human T cells and chemical hapten exposure. TCRdb reprocessed the RACE reads via MiXCR and lists one record per CDR3 protein. The sample includes some 97,000 distinct CDR3 sequences, roughly 27% of them seen just once. The time point denotes: patch test 3, about 24 weeks after DPC sensitization. The sample's treatment: therapeutic diphenylcyclopropenone sensitization with weekly scalp DPC. Alopecia patients, 18 to 70 years old and DPC-suitable, served as donors. V was shortened by 6 bases and J by 1 base, with 19 bases between the two germline ends. Germline CDR1 DFQATT, CDR2 SNEGSKA (reference sequence). This CDR3 region has 15 residues.

The material sequenced was whole blood, taken in connection with sensitization to the hapten diphenylcyclopropenone (DPC). This chain connects TRBV20-1 to TRBJ2-7; no clear D gene. This TCR came from a man aged 35-49 years with alopecia areata. Some clones in this sample may be carry-over from other donors' samples. The CDR3 spells CSARPERFASYEQYF. In DNA, the CDR3 is TGCAGTGCGCGACCGGAACGGTTTGCTTCCTACGAGCAGTACTTC.